Below are 7 T cell receptor beta chains sequenced from a single sample in a study of molecular identifiers for immune sequencing clone quantification. TCRdb independently ran MiXCR on the PCR reads; one entry per CDR3 protein. The table has roughly 300,000 distinct CDR3 sequences, roughly 24% seen once. Sequencing was carried out using naive CD8+ T cells from blood, with Jurkat cell RNA spiked in. The subset is: FACS-sorted CD8+CD4-CCR7+CD45RA+ naive T cells. The receptors derive from a human donor in good health. Some libraries in this study had Jurkat cell RNA spiked in.

This clonotype turned up a few times. CDR3 coding DNA: TGTGCCAGCAGTTTGGTCTCTCCGGGGGCGAATCAGCCCCAGCATTTT. Protein product: CASSLVSPGANQPQHF. The chain has TRBV28 and TRBJ1-5, with D possibly matching TRBD1 (6 bases). The V gene lost 3 bases and the J gene lost 4 bases, with 16 bases spanning the gap. This CDR3 contains 16 residues. Germline CDR1 is MDHEN and CDR2 is SYDVKM.

The sample holds one count of this clonotype. A much larger clone differs from this one at a single base, so this may be a read error. This rearrangement joins TRBV14 to TRBJ2-5, with unresolved D. The CDR3 runs to 13 residues. Germline CDR1 SGHDN, CDR2 FVKESK. The chain's CDR3 is CASSQASQEAQYF. DNA for the CDR3: TGTGCCAGCAGCCAAGCGTCCCAAGAGGCCCAGTACTTC.

Of note for this clonotype: The junction differs from germline at one of its ends, possibly a read error. The rearrangement joins TRBV20-1 to TRBJ2-3; TRBD1 matches at 7 bases. Germline values: CDR1 DFQATT, CDR2 SNEGSKA (reference sequence). The CDR3 has 14 amino acids. The chain's CDR3 is CSARPPDGTATQYF. The CDR3 bases are TGCAGTGCTAGACCCCCTGACGGGACAGCTACGCAGTATTTT.

On this clonotype: A read error may be the cause here, since a much bigger clone is one base away. Written as DNA, the CDR3 is TGCAGTGCTAGAGATGTCGCGGGCAACACAGATATGCAGTATTTT. Its protein is CSARDVAGNTDMQYF. The rearrangement joins TRBV20-1 to TRBJ2-3; D is perhaps TRBD2 (5 bases). CDR1 is DFQATT and CDR2 is SNEGSKA in the germline V gene (reference sequence). This CDR3 is 15 amino acids long.

The CDR3 nucleotides are TGTGCCAGCAGTGCCGCGACAGCCACTAACTATGGCTACACCTTC. The encoded protein is CASSAATATNYGYTF. The chain links TRBV27 to TRBJ1-2, with TRBD1 as a possible D gene (5 bases). This CDR3 is built from 15 residues. Looked up from germline, CDR1 is MNHEY and CDR2 is SMNVEV (reference sequence). Trimming stripped 5 bases from V and 0 bases from J, with 13 bases between.

This clonotype was counted between two and nine times. The rearrangement links TRBV19 to TRBJ2-7; 10 nucleotides line up with TRBD2. This CDR3 comprises 14 residues. Germline CDR1 and CDR2: LNHDA and SQIVND (reference sequence). The V gene end was trimmed by 4 bases and the J gene end by 5 bases; junction bases not matched to a gene: 5. The CDR3 DNA reads TGTGCCAGTAGTAGGGGACTAGCGCGGCACGAGCAGTACTTC. This translates into CASSRGLARHEQYF.

This clonotype was detected only a few times. The gene calls are TRBV6-1 and TRBJ2-3; 7 nucleotides line up with TRBD2. Per the germline V gene, CDR1 is MNHNS and CDR2 is SASEGT. The CDR3 runs 15 residues. J was trimmed by 4 bases and V by 8 bases; bases with no gene match: 12. The CDR3 reads CASASSGSMPDTQYF. The CDR3 nucleotides are TGTGCCAGCGCTTCTAGCGGCTCGATGCCAGATACGCAGTATTTT.